Below are 8 T cell receptor beta chains sequenced from a single sample in a study of blood T cell repertoires in COVID-19. Some clones are missing from TCRdb's copy, which holds only in-frame ones; the method was immunoSEQ multiplex PCR. The repertoire holds over 150,000 clones, 70% to 85% seen once, with over 10% in the top ten. Sequences were obtained from peripheral blood. These receptors were obtained from a human donor in a cohort sampled during active COVID-19.

The genes are TRBV28 and TRBJ2-1, with TRBD2 identical over 11 bases. J gave up 14 bases and V 9 bases, and 9 bases lay outside the gene matches. Germline V gene sequence: CDR1 MDHEN, CDR2 SYDVKM. The CDR3 spans 12 residues. The CDR3 DNA follows: TGTGCCAGTTCTAGCGGGAGGCTGGGGAAGTTCTTC. Translated: CASSSGRLGKFF.

The gene calls are TRBV6-1 and TRBJ1-2; D call uncertain. Germline V gene sequence: CDR1 MNHNS, CDR2 SASEGT. The CDR3 totals 13 residues. The V gene lost 1 base and the J gene lost 10 bases, with 13 bases spanning the gap. The CDR3 here is CASSEVTESDYTF. CDR3 coding DNA: TGTGCCAGCAGTGAAGTTACAGAGAGTGACTACACCTTC.

This chain uses TRBV2 with TRBJ1-3, with TRBD1 identical over 7 bases. The CDR3 extends over 18 amino acids. J lost 0 bases, V lost 7 bases, and 15 bases had no gene match. CDR1 and CDR2 from the germline V gene are SNHLY and FYNNEI. CDR3 residues: CASIQTGQPPFSGNTIYF. As DNA, the CDR3 is TGTGCCAGCATCCAAACGGGACAGCCTCCCTTCTCTGGAAACACCATATATTTT. Filled out from reference TRBV2 and TRBJ1-3, the complete variable domain reads EPEVTQTPSHQVTQMGQEVILRCVPISNHLYFYWYRQILGQKVEFLVSFYNNEISEKSEIFDDQFSVERPDGSNFTLKIRSTKLEDSAMYFCASIQTGQPPFSGNTIYFGEGSWLTVV.

The chain uses TRBV9 and TRBJ1-1; 8 nucleotides match TRBD1. Germline trimming cut 0 bases from V and 5 bases from J; bases unmatched to any gene: 6. This CDR3 region has 15 residues. Germline values: CDR1 SGDLS, CDR2 YYNGEE. CDR3 residues: CASSVATGGRTEAFF. DNA of the CDR3: TGTGCCAGCAGCGTAGCTACAGGGGGACGAACTGAAGCTTTCTTT.

This CDR3 is CASKPGQGIKNTEAFF. DNA of the CDR3: TGTGCCAGCAAACCGGGACAGGGTATTAAAAACACTGAAGCTTTCTTT. The V call is TRBV27, the J call TRBJ1-1, with 9 bases matching TRBD1. CDR1 is MNHEY and CDR2 is SMNVEV in the germline V gene (reference sequence). V lost 7 bases, J lost 2 bases, and 11 bases stayed unmatched. The CDR3 is 16 residues long.

This clone appeared a single time. V is TRBV3-1 (or the pseudogene TRBV3-2) and J is TRBJ2-2; 7 positions match TRBD2. Germline lookup yields CDR1 LGHDT and CDR2 YNNKEL (reference sequence). V trimming: 4 bases; J trimming: 0 bases; junction bases outside the gene matches: 26. The CDR3 extends over 23 amino acids. CDR3 protein: CASSPSLLGLAESYKTNTGELFF. DNA for the CDR3: TGTGCCAGCAGCCCGTCCCTCCTCGGTCTAGCGGAAAGTTATAAGACGAACACCGGGGAGCTGTTTTTT.

The rearrangement joins TRBV28 to TRBJ2-5; the D gene is possibly TRBD1 (7 bases). Germline V lookup: CDR1 MDHEN, CDR2 SYDVKM. The CDR3 has 15 amino acids. The V end lost 4 bases, the J end lost 2 bases, and 14 bases lay between the germline ends. CDR3 residues: CASSSTGDLQETQYF. CDR3 bases: TGTGCCAGCAGTTCCACAGGGGACTTACAAGAGACCCAGTACTTC.

The chain has TRBV11-2 and TRBJ2-1, with D hard to call. The V gene's germline CDR1 is SGHAT and CDR2 FQNNGV. The CDR3 spans 14 residues. Trimming shortened V by 5 bases and J by 4 bases, and 12 bases separated the two germline ends. In DNA form, the CDR3 reads TGTGCCAGCAGCCCCCGGCAGGTGTACAATGAGCAGTTCTTC. Translating gives CASSPRQVYNEQFF. The full variable domain, completed using reference TRBV11-2 and TRBJ2-1, is EAGVAQSPRYKIIEKRQSVAFWCNPISGHATLYWYQQILGQGPKLLIQFQNNGVVDDSQLPKDRFSAERLKGVDSTLKIQPAKLEDSAVYLCASSPRQVYNEQFFGPGTRLTVL.